The clone carrying this T cell receptor beta chain has a handful of counts. Its antigen is not known. The record originates from a study of cytomegalovirus exposure and HLA in healthy donors. Primers for the PCR totalled 60 Vbeta and 13 Jbeta. Here immunoSEQ multiplex PCR was the method, and the copy in TCRdb shows in-frame clones only, minus some. The sample lists 100,000 or so clones, about 81% seen once, with approximately 2.1% in the top ten. V dropped 6 bases and J dropped 9; count of bases not matched to a gene: 23. The CDR3 sequence is 18 residues long. Looked up from germline, CDR1 is SGHAT and CDR2 is FQNNGV. Findings and caveats of the study: Follow-up analysis later connected one missense variant in DCLRE1C with trimming of TCR beta V- and J-genes. Across all donors, roughly uniform sequencing depth was an assumption of the presence/absence analyses. Researchers reportedly found TCR beta sequences accurately predicted most subjects' HLA-A and HLA-B alleles. Most observed TCR sequences were rare, whereas some public TCRs were detected in many donors.

This receptor was identified in a man in his late teens or twenties in good health and CMV-seronegative. V is TRBV11-2 and J is TRBJ2-1, with TRBD2 matching over 7 bases. The sample taken for sequencing was PBMCs. The CDR3 region has the DNA TGTGCCAGCAGTTTGAAACGGAGCGCTAGCGGAGCGCAGAGTGAGCAGTTCTTC. This translates into CASSLKRSASGAQSEQFF.